A single sample gave rise to the 32 T cell receptor beta chains below, sequenced in a study of T cells after yellow fever vaccination. From the 5' RACE reads, TCRdb called clonotypes with MiXCR, one entry per CDR3 protein. This table has about 340,000 distinct CDR3 sequences, about 4% appearing once. The sample was PBMCs, taken 5 days after the yellow fever booster vaccination. These receptors all come from a man aged 18 to 30 who received the YFV17D yellow fever vaccine.

This clonotype came up a few times. The chain is built from TRBV6-5 and TRBJ2-3; D may be TRBD1 (5 bases). CDR1 and CDR2 from the germline V gene are MNHEY and SVGAGI. This CDR3 has 14 amino acids. V was shortened by 5 bases and J by 9 bases, with 18 bases between the two germline ends. CDR3 sequence (DNA): TGTGCCAGCAGTGAGACAGTAGGGCGTCAGACGCAGTATTTT. Translated, it gives CASSETVGRQTQYF.

There are many counts of this clonotype. This chain links TRBV2 with TRBJ2-1, with 7 bases that match TRBD2. Germline assignment: CDR1 SNHLY and CDR2 FYNNEI. Unmatched junction bases numbered 6, after V lost 8 bases and J lost 5 bases. This CDR3 spans 13 amino acids. The CDR3 here is CASSMGGNNEQFF. DNA for the CDR3: TGTGCCAGCTCGATGGGGGGGAACAATGAGCAGTTCTTC. The variable domain in full, completed from reference TRBV2 and TRBJ2-1, reads EPEVTQTPSHQVTQMGQEVILRCVPISNHLYFYWYRQILGQKVEFLVSFYNNEISEKSEIFDDQFSVERPDGSNFTLKIRSTKLEDSAMYFCASSMGGNNEQFFGPGTRLTVL.

There are many counts of this clonotype. This chain connects TRBV7-9 to TRBJ1-5, with TRBD1 as a possible D gene (5 bases). This CDR3 contains 12 residues. CDR1 is SEHNR, CDR2 FQNEAQ, per germline (reference sequence). The V and J ends lost 3 bases and 7 bases respectively, with 7 bases between them. CDR3 coding DNA: TGTGCCAGCAGCTTGGGACCGCAGCCCCAGCATTTT. It yields the protein CASSLGPQPQHF.

This rearrangement joins TRBV20-1 to TRBJ2-3; D remains unclear. The CDR3 is 14 amino acids. The V and J ends lost 6 bases and 0 bases respectively, with 13 bases between them. CDR1 DFQATT and CDR2 SNEGSKA come from the germline V gene (reference sequence). This chain's CDR3 is CSAKTTTSTDTQYF. Written as DNA, the CDR3 is TGCAGTGCCAAGACCACCACCAGCACAGATACGCAGTATTTT.

The chain couples TRBV7-6 to TRBJ1-5; no clear D. This CDR3 has 13 amino acids. Germline CDR1 is SGHVS and CDR2 is FNYEAQ. The V and J ends lost 1 base and 10 bases respectively, with 11 bases between them. DNA of the CDR3: TGTGCCAGCAGCTTAGATCCCCGCAGCCCCCAGCATTTT. Translation gives CASSLDPRSPQHF.

This clonotype was seen a handful of times. This sequence joins TRBV4-2 and TRBJ2-2; D gene uncertain. In germline, CDR1 is LGHNA, CDR2 YNFKEQ. The CDR3 runs to 17 residues. V lost 4 bases and J lost 2, with 17 bases in between. CDR3 amino acids: CASSPTPYGVNTGELFF. The DNA for the CDR3 is TGTGCCAGCAGCCCGACCCCTTACGGAGTCAACACCGGGGAGCTGTTTTTT.

This chain links TRBV6-5 with TRBJ2-1; D tentatively reads TRBD1 or TRBD2 (6 bases each). CDR1 and CDR2 from the germline V gene are MNHEY and SVGAGI. This CDR3 is 16 amino acids long. Between the trimmed V and J ends, which lost 2 bases and 8 bases, there was a span of 19 bases. Here the CDR3 reads CASSYEGGFLGDEQFF. The CDR3 nucleotides read TGTGCCAGCAGTTACGAGGGGGGTTTTCTTGGCGATGAGCAGTTCTTC.

This rearrangement joins TRBV10-2 to TRBJ2-1; 8 bases align to TRBD2. V shed 2 bases and J 11 bases; nucleotides not matched to a gene: 2. The CDR3 is made up of 12 amino acids. Germline lookup yields CDR1 WSHSY and CDR2 SAAADI. DNA for the CDR3: TGCGCCAGCAGTGAGAGCGGGGGCAAGCAGTTCTTC. This encodes CASSESGGKQFF.

This clonotype was seen a handful of times. The chain recombines TRBV27 with TRBJ2-5; 8 bases are a match to TRBD1. There are 19 residues in the CDR3. J lost 0 bases, V lost 6 bases, and 18 bases had no gene match. CDR1 is MNHEY and CDR2 is SMNVEV in the germline V gene (reference sequence). CDR3 DNA sequence: TGTGCCAGCAGCCCTAAACCCCCGACAGGGGCGGGTTACCAAGAGACCCAGTACTTC. This codes for CASSPKPPTGAGYQETQYF.

This clonotype was counted only a few times. As DNA, the CDR3 is TGCGCCAGCAACAGTGGACAGGGCACAGATACGCAGTATTTT. This gives the protein CASNSGQGTDTQYF. This chain connects TRBV5-1 to TRBJ2-3, with 7 nucleotides matching TRBD1. There are 14 residues in the CDR3. The trim removed 6 bases at V and 1 base at J, leaving 5 bases unmatched. CDR1 is SGHRS and CDR2 is YFSETQ in the germline V gene.

In this sample, this clonotype turned up many times. The rearrangement joins TRBV7-2 to TRBJ2-7; 7 bases are a match to TRBD1. V was clipped by 5 bases and J by 6 bases; unmatched bases: 7. Germline values: CDR1 SGHTA, CDR2 FQGNSA. The CDR3 extends over 13 amino acids. The CDR3 DNA follows: TGTGCCAGCAGCCCGCGACAGGGCTCCGAGCAGTACGTC. Translated, it gives CASSPRQGSEQYV.

This clonotype was seen more than once but under ten times. This chain uses TRBV24-1 with TRBJ1-6; D remains unclear. CDR3 length equals 15 residues. The germline V and J ends were trimmed by 4 bases and 10 bases, with 16 bases remaining between them. Per the germline V gene, CDR1 is KGHDR and CDR2 is SFDVKD. CDR3 DNA sequence: TGTGCCACCAGTGAAGGCAAACACTGGGAGTCACCCCTCCACTTT. Translation: CATSEGKHWESPLHF.

This clonotype came up a few times. The chain is built from TRBV5-4 and TRBJ2-2, with 15 bases fitting TRBD2. The CDR3 runs 17 residues. Germline CDR1 and CDR2: SGHNT and YYREEE (reference sequence). J gave up 5 bases and V 4 bases, and 6 bases lay outside the gene matches. The CDR3 coding sequence is TGTGCCAGCAGCCAAGGACTAGCGGGGGGGCCTACCGGGGAGCTGTTTTTT. Translating it yields CASSQGLAGGPTGELFF.

The gene calls are TRBV20-1 and TRBJ2-5, with TRBD2 matching 15 bases. The J segment lost 5 bases and the V segment lost 5 bases, leaving 9 bases of the junction unmatched. The CDR3 has 16 residues. CDR1 and CDR2 (germline): DFQATT, SNEGSKA (reference sequence). The CDR3 region has the DNA TGCAGTGCTTCATGGACTAGCGGGGGGGCCGGTGAGACCCAGTACTTC. Its translation is CSASWTSGGAGETQYF.

In this sample, this clonotype turned up many times. The CDR3, as DNA: TGCGCCAGCACTAAGCAGAACACCGGGGAGCTGTTTTTT. Its translation is CASTKQNTGELFF. This chain connects TRBV4-1 to TRBJ2-2, with D unresolved. Per germline, CDR1 MGHRA and CDR2 YSYEKL. The CDR3 has 13 residues. Trimming left V 7 bases short and J 1 base short, with 7 bases between.

This clonotype was observed many times. The chain links TRBV20-1 to TRBJ1-1; perhaps TRBD1 as D (5 bases). CDR1 DFQATT and CDR2 SNEGSKA come from the germline V gene (reference sequence). V lost 4 bases and J 4 bases, leaving 19 bases between the germline ends. The CDR3 is 15 residues long. CDR3 bases: TGCAGTGCTAACCGCCCCATGGCAGGGTCCACTGAAGCTTTCTTT. This translates into CSANRPMAGSTEAFF.

The CDR3 sequence: CASSLAGRTSNYGYTF. CDR3 in DNA: TGTGCCAGCAGCTTAGCGGGTCGGACATCTAACTATGGCTACACCTTC. The rearrangement joins TRBV7-9 to TRBJ1-2, with D possibly being TRBD1 (5 bases). Per the germline V gene, CDR1 is SEHNR and CDR2 is FQNEAQ (reference sequence). The CDR3 length is 16 residues. V shed 0 bases and J shed 0 bases, with 11 bases lying between them.

The chain uses TRBV7-2 and TRBJ2-3, with 12 bases fitting TRBD1. The CDR3 runs to 18 residues. V lost 3 bases to trimming and J lost 1 base; unmatched junction nucleotides: 8. Germline assignment: CDR1 SGHTA and CDR2 FQGNSA. Here the CDR3 DNA reads TGTGCCAGCAGCTTCTTAGGGACAGGGGGCCGTGGCACAGATACGCAGTATTTT. It encodes CASSFLGTGGRGTDTQYF.

In this sample, this clonotype turned up a few times. The CDR3 DNA is TGCAGTGCTAACACGGGGGGAATAGCGGGGCCCACAGATACGCAGTATTTT. Its protein product is CSANTGGIAGPTDTQYF. The chain combines TRBV20-1 with TRBJ2-3, with 8 bases matching TRBD2. The V gene end was trimmed by 4 bases and the J gene end by 2 bases; junction bases not matched to a gene: 14. Germline V CDR1 and CDR2: DFQATT, SNEGSKA (reference sequence). The CDR3 extends over 17 amino acids.

This clonotype was counted many times. The rearrangement links TRBV6-6 to TRBJ2-1; D might be TRBD1 (5 bases). CDR3 length equals 15 residues. In germline, CDR1 is MNHNY, CDR2 SVGAGI (reference sequence). V was shortened by 4 bases and J by 5 bases, with 15 bases between the two germline ends. As DNA, the CDR3 is TGTGCCAGCAGTTTCCCTCTGTGGGGCCACAATGAGCAGTTCTTC. The encoded protein is CASSFPLWGHNEQFF.

This clonotype appeared many times. The V and J genes are TRBV3-1 and TRBJ2-5; unclear D gene. Looked up from germline, CDR1 is LGHDT and CDR2 is YNNKEL (reference sequence). The length of the CDR3 is 12 residues. V lost 4 bases and J 5 bases, leaving 8 bases between the germline ends. CDR3 DNA sequence: TGTGCCAGCAGCCGTTCTGGGGAGACCCAGTACTTC. Its translation: CASSRSGETQYF.

The gene calls are TRBV5-1 and TRBJ2-2; D unclear. Germline assignment: CDR1 SGHRS and CDR2 YFSETQ. V was clipped by 5 bases and J by 0 bases, with 11 bases between them. This CDR3 region has 15 residues. This CDR3 reads CASRKGPSNTGELFF. Written as DNA, the CDR3 is TGCGCCAGCAGAAAGGGTCCATCGAACACCGGGGAGCTGTTTTTT.

This clonotype was seen a handful of times. CDR3 residues: CASSSGHEISTDTQYF. CDR3 nucleotides: TGCGCCAGCAGCTCGGGACATGAGATTAGCACAGATACGCAGTATTTT. The chain links TRBV5-1 to TRBJ2-3; D perhaps matches TRBD1 (6 bases). Germline-derived CDR1 and CDR2 are SGHRS and YFSETQ. The CDR3 spans 16 residues. V gave up 3 bases and J gave up 0 bases, with 14 bases separating them.

This clonotype was observed a handful of times. The rearrangement joins TRBV7-2 to TRBJ2-3, with D uncertain. CDR3 length: 14 residues. V lost 5 bases to trimming and J lost 6 bases, with 15 bases between them. CDR1 SGHTA and CDR2 FQGNSA come from the germline V gene. CDR3 amino acids: CASSPLDARDTQYF. The DNA for the CDR3 is TGTGCCAGCAGCCCGCTGGACGCAAGGGATACGCAGTATTTT.

The CDR3 protein is CASSQKQGRTGGYTF. The DNA for the CDR3 is TGTGCCAGTAGCCAAAAACAGGGCCGAACTGGTGGCTACACCTTC. This chain joins TRBV19 and TRBJ1-2; D might be TRBD1 (6 bases). Germline-derived CDR1 and CDR2 are LNHDA and SQIVND (reference sequence). V shed 6 bases and J shed 7 bases, with 21 bases lying between them. The CDR3 has 15 residues.

This clonotype was found a few times. V is TRBV29-1 and J is TRBJ1-2, with 10 bases that match TRBD1. The CDR3 runs 13 residues. Trimming cost V 6 bases and J 1 base; bases outside gene matches: 2. Germline assignment: CDR1 SQVTM and CDR2 ANQGSEA. CDR3 DNA: TGCAGCGTGAGGACAGGGGGTAACTATGGCTACACCTTC. This translates into CSVRTGGNYGYTF.

The table lists this clonotype with a few counts. V and J are TRBV27 and TRBJ1-5; weak D call: TRBD1 (6 bases). The CDR3 runs 13 residues. Germline lookup yields CDR1 MNHEY and CDR2 SMNVEV (reference sequence). Trimming shortened V by 9 bases and J by 3 bases, and 12 bases separated the two germline ends. CDR3 DNA: TGTGCCAGGGAGAACAGGGTCAATCAGCCCCAGCATTTT. This encodes CARENRVNQPQHF.

The sample holds many counts of this clonotype. The V and J genes are TRBV20-1 and TRBJ2-1, with TRBD2 matching over 9 bases. The CDR3 is 16 residues long. With 0 bases clipped from V and 2 bases from J, the junction kept 5 bases outside the gene matches. From germline, CDR1 is DFQATT and CDR2 SNEGSKA (reference sequence). Written as DNA, the CDR3 is TGCAGTGCTAGAGATCAGACTAGCGGTACCTACAATGAGCAGTTCTTC. Protein sequence: CSARDQTSGTYNEQFF.

This clonotype was observed a handful of times. CDR3 in amino acids: CSVINSPRGGYGYTF. The CDR3 nucleotides read TGCAGCGTTATAAACTCTCCGCGTGGGGGCTATGGCTACACCTTC. The chain links TRBV29-1 to TRBJ1-2; TRBD1 might be the D (5 bases). The V gene's germline CDR1 is SQVTM and CDR2 ANQGSEA. The CDR3 has 15 amino acids. V was pared by 5 bases and J by 4 bases, with 20 bases between. Full variable domain (outside the CDR3, taken from reference TRBV29-1 and TRBJ1-2): SAVISQKPSRDICQRGTSLTIQCQVDSQVTMMFWYRQQPGQSLTLIATANQGSEATYESGFVIDKFPISRPNLTFSTLTVSNMSPEDSSIYLCSVINSPRGGYGYTFGSGTRLTVV.

This clonotype was recorded many times. V usage is TRBV5-1 and J usage is TRBJ2-5, with D possibly matching TRBD2 (6 bases). The CDR3 has 15 residues. Trimming removed 0 bases at V and 5 bases at J, with 14 bases between. CDR1 is SGHRS and CDR2 is YFSETQ in the germline V gene. The CDR3 nucleotides read TGCGCCAGCAGCTTGGGGGGTCGGGAGATTGAGACCCAGTACTTC. It yields the protein CASSLGGREIETQYF.

The chain links TRBV6-5 to TRBJ1-4, with D hard to call. This CDR3 is 12 amino acids long. Germline loops: CDR1 MNHEY, CDR2 SVGAGI. The V gene lost 4 bases and the J gene lost 10 bases, with 10 bases spanning the gap. CDR3 loop: CASSFGNGKLFF. The CDR3 nucleotides read TGTGCCAGCAGTTTCGGAAACGGAAAACTGTTTTTT.

This clonotype was observed a handful of times. The chain is built from TRBV20-1 and TRBJ1-1; D remains ambiguous. CDR3 length equals 15 residues. Germline assignment: CDR1 DFQATT and CDR2 SNEGSKA (reference sequence). V was shortened by 0 bases and J by 4 bases, with 15 bases between the two germline ends. CDR3 loop: CSARDLGRATTEAFF. DNA of the CDR3: TGCAGTGCTAGAGATCTTGGCAGAGCGACCACTGAAGCTTTCTTT.